What follows are 13 T cell receptor beta chains derived from one specimen sequenced in a study of blood T cell repertoires in COVID-19. Sequenced by immunoSEQ multiplex PCR; TCRdb stores in-frame clones only, minus some. The sample contains roughly 57,000 clones, about 73% of which appear only once. Sequencing was carried out using peripheral blood. The receptors stem from a woman aged 70-85 years with acute or convalescent COVID-19.

In DNA, the CDR3 is TGCGCCAGCAGCTTGGTCTTCAGCGGCCAAGAGACCCAGTACTTC. Translation: CASSLVFSGQETQYF. The V call is TRBV5-1, the J call TRBJ2-5; D is possibly TRBD2 (5 bases). The CDR3 length is 15 residues. V lost 0 bases, J lost 1 base, and 10 bases lay in between. The germline V gene encodes CDR1 SGHRS and CDR2 YFSETQ.

This clone was detected only a few times. The gene calls are TRBV2 and TRBJ1-3; D not resolved. Trimming left V 7 bases short and J 4 bases short, with 14 bases between. This CDR3 has 14 amino acids. Looked up from germline, CDR1 is SNHLY and CDR2 is FYNNEI. The CDR3 nucleotides are TGTGCCAGCACGAGAGTGAGCGTCGGAAACACCATATATTTT. Residues: CASTRVSVGNTIYF.

In DNA, the CDR3 is TGTGCCACCTTCGAAGAACAGGGGTTATCTGGAAACACCATATATTTT. Amino acid sequence: CATFEEQGLSGNTIYF. The chain couples TRBV24-1 to TRBJ1-3, with 7 nucleotides matching TRBD1. The junction had 11 bases not matched to a gene; V was cut back by 9 bases and J by 1 base. This CDR3 has 16 residues. CDR1 and CDR2 from the germline V gene are KGHDR and SFDVKD.

V usage is TRBV25-1 and J usage is TRBJ2-5; maybe TRBD1 (5 bases). The germline CDR1 and CDR2 sequences are MGHDK and SYGVNS. V was trimmed by 1 base and J by 2 bases, leaving 11 bases between them. This CDR3 has 15 residues. The chain's CDR3 is CASSEWIDSQETQYF. The CDR3 nucleotides are TGTGCCAGCAGTGAATGGATTGACAGTCAAGAGACCCAGTACTTC.

The chain has TRBV12-5 and TRBJ1-1; D uncertain. The CDR3 spans 12 residues. V lost 6 bases and J lost 7, with 12 bases in between. Germline assignment: CDR1 LGHNT and CDR2 FRNRAP. In nucleotides, the CDR3 is TGTGCTAGTGGCTCCCGGAGAGGTGAAGCTTTCTTT. Translation gives CASGSRRGEAFF.

This chain connects TRBV3-1 (or the pseudogene TRBV3-2) to TRBJ2-4; TRBD1 matches 8 bases. The CDR3 sequence is 14 residues long. CDR1 is LGHDT, CDR2 YNNKEL, per germline (reference sequence). V lost 3 bases, J lost 9 bases, and 7 bases stayed unmatched. The CDR3 DNA reads as TGTGCCAGCAGCCACAAACAGGGGGTGGGCATTCAGTACTTC. It yields the protein CASSHKQGVGIQYF.

This chain connects TRBV19 to TRBJ1-6; 9 nucleotides line up with TRBD1. The CDR3 runs to 15 residues. Looked up from germline, CDR1 is LNHDA and CDR2 is SQIVND (reference sequence). V gave up 5 bases and J gave up 8 bases; unmatched junction bases: 7. CDR3 region: CASSPRDRVDSPLHF. The CDR3 DNA follows: TGTGCCAGTAGTCCCCGGGACAGGGTAGATTCACCCCTCCACTTT.

This clone was picked up a small number of times. The chain joins TRBV7-9 to TRBJ1-2, with no clear D. CDR3 length: 14 amino acids. With 0 bases removed from V and 8 bases from J, the gap between germline ends came to 13 bases. Germline values: CDR1 SEHNR, CDR2 FQNEAQ (reference sequence). CDR3 sequence: CASSLASGPLGYTF. In DNA, the CDR3 is TGTGCCAGCAGCTTAGCCAGCGGACCCCTAGGCTACACCTTC. The whole variable domain, remainder taken from reference TRBV7-9 and TRBJ1-2, is DTGVSQNPRHKITKRGQNVTFRCDPISEHNRLYWYRQTLGQGPEFLTYFQNEAQLEKSRLLSDRFSAERPKGSFSTLEIQRTEQGDSAMYLCASSLASGPLGYTFGSGTRLTVV.

The sample holds a few counts of this clone. This chain uses TRBV19 with TRBJ1-4; 7 bases agree with TRBD1. The J segment lost 10 bases and the V segment lost 3 bases, leaving 11 bases of the junction unmatched. Germline values: CDR1 LNHDA, CDR2 SQIVND (reference sequence). The length of the CDR3 is 15 residues. The CDR3 reads CASSILSTGSGKLFF. The CDR3 nucleotides are TGTGCCAGTAGTATTCTCTCGACAGGGAGTGGAAAACTGTTTTTT.

The rearrangement uses TRBV28 and TRBJ2-7, with D possibly TRBD2 on 7 matching bases. CDR3 length: 12 amino acids. Trimming removed 3 bases from V and 12 bases from J, with 15 bases in between. CDR1 is MDHEN, CDR2 SYDVKM, per germline. The CDR3 reads CASSLGGAVWYF. The CDR3 DNA follows: TGTGCCAGCAGTTTGGGGGGGGCTGTCTGGTACTTC. Variable domain in full (rest from reference TRBV28 and TRBJ2-7): DVKVTQSSRYLVKRTGEKVFLECVQDMDHENMFWYRQDPGLGLRLIYFSYDVKMKEKGDIPEGYSVSREKKERFSLILESASTNQTSMYLCASSLGGAVWYFGPGTRLTVT.

The rearrangement joins TRBV3-1 (or the pseudogene TRBV3-2) to TRBJ2-5, with TRBD1 identical over 7 bases. Germline CDR1 LGHDT, CDR2 YNNKEL (reference sequence). The CDR3 covers 14 residues. The V and J ends lost 4 bases and 4 bases, in that order; junction bases with no gene match: 6. Written as DNA, the CDR3 is TGTGCCAGCAGCCCCAATCCAGGGGGAGAGACCCAGTACTTC. Residues: CASSPNPGGETQYF.

V is TRBV7-9 and J is TRBJ1-2; possible D gene TRBD1, 5 bases. CDR3 length: 15 residues. CDR1 and CDR2 (germline): SEHNR, FQNEAQ (reference sequence). Trimming took off 1 base at V and 2 bases at J, with 11 bases between the two ends. Written as DNA, the CDR3 is TGTGCCAGCAGCTTAGTGGGGGGGAGCAACTATGGCTACACCTTC. Translation gives CASSLVGGSNYGYTF.

The chain combines TRBV6-1 with TRBJ2-2, with TRBD2 matching over 7 bases. Germline V lookup: CDR1 MNHNS, CDR2 SASEGT. V lost 0 bases, J lost 7 bases, and 8 bases stayed unmatched. The CDR3 has 16 amino acids. In nucleotides, the CDR3 is TGTGCCAGCAGTGAAGCTAGGACGGGGGGTGGCGGGGAGCTGTTTTTT. It specifies CASSEARTGGGGELFF.